This passage covers 21 T cell receptor beta chains from one sample sequenced in a study of T cell responses to AZD1222 COVID-19 vaccine. This table comes from immunoSEQ multiplex PCR, and its TCRdb copy is limited to in-frame clones, with some not included. Of some 140,000 clones in the sample, roughly 90% were seen once. Sequencing was performed on peripheral blood, taken on day 0 of AZD1222 vaccination. These receptors were obtained from an adult in good health.

V is TRBV7-6 and J is TRBJ2-1; 11 nucleotides agree with TRBD1. The germline V gene has CDR1 SGHVS and CDR2 FNYEAQ. This CDR3 is 15 amino acids long. Losses at the gene ends were 4 bases for V and 7 bases for J; bases not matched to a gene: 6. CDR3 in DNA: TGTGCCAGCAGCTCCCGGACAGGGGGCTATAATGAGCAGTTCTTC. It specifies CASSSRTGGYNEQFF.

The chain combines TRBV5-5 with TRBJ2-1; no clear D gene. Trimming took off 0 bases at V and 7 bases at J, with 11 bases between the two ends. In germline, CDR1 is SGHKS, CDR2 YYEKEE (reference sequence). The CDR3 is made up of 14 amino acids. The CDR3 DNA reads as TGTGCCAGCAGCTTGGTCAGCCCTAAGAATGAGCAGTTCTTC. Translating gives CASSLVSPKNEQFF.

The V and J genes are TRBV28 and TRBJ2-6; D gene unclear. Trimming stripped 6 bases from V and 2 bases from J, with 8 bases between. Germline CDR1 reads MDHEN; CDR2 reads SYDVKM. The CDR3 has 14 residues. The CDR3 loop reads CASRTMAGANVLTF. The DNA for the CDR3 is TGTGCCAGCAGAACAATGGCTGGGGCCAACGTCCTGACTTTC.

V is TRBV28 and J is TRBJ1-3, with 9 bases identical to TRBD1. V shed 6 bases, J shed 0 bases, and the junction held 3 bases outside the gene matches. CDR3 length: 15 amino acids. Germline CDR1 is MDHEN and CDR2 is SYDVKM. CDR3 in DNA: TGTGCCAGCAGCCGGGACAGGGTCTCTGGAAACACCATATATTTT. As protein: CASSRDRVSGNTIYF.

The J gene is TRBJ1-2, the V gene TRBV25-1; the match to TRBD1 covers 7 bases. The length of the CDR3 is 13 residues. Germline-derived CDR1 and CDR2 are MGHDK and SYGVNS. The trim removed 4 bases at V and 8 bases at J, leaving 7 bases unmatched. The CDR3 DNA reads as TGTGCCAGCAGTGGACGGACAGGCGGGGGCTACACCTTC. Translating gives CASSGRTGGGYTF.

The chain recombines TRBV3-1 (or the pseudogene TRBV3-2) with TRBJ1-3; D is unclear. Germline CDR1 and CDR2: LGHDT and YNNKEL (reference sequence). This CDR3 contains 17 residues. V gave up 6 bases and J gave up 3 bases, with 21 bases separating them. The CDR3 here is CASSSVGQGRDGNTIYF. CDR3 DNA sequence: TGTGCCAGCAGTTCGGTCGGCCAAGGGCGGGATGGAAACACCATATATTTT.

V gene TRBV5-1 combines with J gene TRBJ1-1; D possibly corresponds to TRBD1 (5 bases). V lost 0 bases and J lost 6, with 18 bases in between. Germline V gene lookup returns CDR1 SGHRS and CDR2 YFSETQ. This CDR3 is built from 16 residues. The CDR3 DNA sequence: TGCGCCAGCAGCTTGGGGCCCCAAGGGACGTCCCCTGAAGCTTTCTTT. Residues: CASSLGPQGTSPEAFF.

The V and J genes are TRBV9 and TRBJ2-3; D is uncertain. Germline CDR1 SGDLS, CDR2 YYNGEE. The V and J ends lost 4 bases and 2 bases respectively, with 11 bases between them. The CDR3 totals 14 residues. The CDR3 protein is CASSLDTSTDTQYF. The CDR3 DNA reads as TGTGCCAGCAGCCTAGACACCTCCACAGATACGCAGTATTTT.

V is TRBV24-1 and J is TRBJ2-1, with TRBD2 matching 12 bases. Germline V gives CDR1 KGHDR, CDR2 SFDVKD. With V trimmed by 9 bases and J by 6 bases, 11 bases remained unmatched. The CDR3 loop spans 16 amino acids. CDR3 DNA sequence: TGTGCCACCGGACCACTAGCGGGGGGCCGCAGCAATGAGCAGTTCTTC. Its protein is CATGPLAGGRSNEQFF.

The chain employs TRBV5-6 and TRBJ1-2; no definite D call. Per germline, CDR1 SGHDT and CDR2 YYEEEE. Trimming cost V 4 bases and J 5 bases, with 9 bases left between them. The length of the CDR3 is 12 residues. The CDR3: CASSLDFYGYTF. CDR3 in DNA: TGTGCCAGCAGCCTAGACTTTTATGGCTACACCTTC.

This clone was seen only once. The chain joins TRBV18 to TRBJ1-1, with D perhaps matching TRBD1 (5 bases). The CDR3 runs to 12 residues. Germline CDR1 and CDR2: KGHSH and LQKENI. Trimming removed 6 bases at V and 10 bases at J, with 15 bases between. The chain's CDR3 is CASSHQGEGAFF. The CDR3 nucleotides read TGTGCCAGCTCCCACCAGGGCGAGGGAGCTTTCTTT.

The genes are TRBV19 and TRBJ2-2; D ambiguous. CDR3 size: 16 residues. The germline V and J ends were trimmed by 0 bases and 6 bases, with 14 bases remaining between them. The germline gives CDR1 LNHDA, CDR2 SQIVND (reference sequence). The CDR3 loop is CASSIDGAGQAGELFF. In nucleotides, the CDR3 is TGTGCCAGTAGTATAGATGGTGCCGGGCAGGCCGGGGAGCTGTTTTTT.

The chain carries TRBV5-4 and TRBJ2-5; TRBD2 matches at 7 bases. The V gene end was trimmed by 3 bases and the J gene end by 5 bases; junction bases not matched to a gene: 7. Germline V gene sequence: CDR1 SGHNT, CDR2 YYREEE (reference sequence). The CDR3 is 14 amino acids. CDR3 sequence (DNA): TGTGCCAGCAGCTGGGGAGGGGAGGGGGAGACCCAGTACTTC. Translating gives CASSWGGEGETQYF.

DNA of the CDR3: TGTGCCAGCAGCAACCAGGGCGATACGCAGTATTTT. Its protein is CASSNQGDTQYF. This chain connects TRBV12-3 or TRBV12-4 to TRBJ2-3; D possibly corresponds to TRBD1 (5 bases). This CDR3 has 12 residues. V lost 6 bases to trimming and J lost 6 bases, with 10 bases between them.

This sequence joins TRBV6-5 and TRBJ2-7, with a tentative D call TRBD1 (5 bases). This CDR3 comprises 12 residues. The V end lost 5 bases, the J end lost 4 bases, and 9 bases lay between the germline ends. The germline V gene has CDR1 MNHEY and CDR2 SVGAGI. CDR3 in amino acids: CASSPQGYEQYF. In DNA form, the CDR3 reads TGTGCCAGCAGTCCCCAGGGTTACGAGCAGTACTTC.

About this clone itself: In the same sample, other DNA sequences code for this CDR3. The chain is built from TRBV30 and TRBJ1-2, with a tentative D call TRBD1 (5 bases). Trimming removed 4 bases from V and 2 bases from J, with 8 bases in between. The CDR3 has 12 residues. Germline V CDR1 and CDR2: GTSNPN, SVGIG (reference sequence). The CDR3 loop is CAWTDRNYGYTF. CDR3 DNA sequence: TGTGCCTGGACAGACAGAAACTATGGCTACACCTTC. Full variable domain (rest looked up from reference TRBV30 and TRBJ1-2): SQTIHQWPATLVQPVGSPLSLECTVEGTSNPNLYWYRQAAGRGLQLLFYSVGIGQISSEVPQNLSASRPQDRQFILSSKKLLLSDSGFYLCAWTDRNYGYTFGSGTRLTVV.

The sample holds one count of this clone. The chain recombines TRBV14 with TRBJ2-7, with TRBD2 matching 7 bases. Germline trimming cut 3 bases from V and 6 bases from J; bases unmatched to any gene: 5. The CDR3 loop spans 13 amino acids. Germline V gives CDR1 SGHDN, CDR2 FVKESK. Here the CDR3 reads CASSQRLAGEQYF. CDR3 DNA: TGTGCCAGCAGCCAGAGACTAGCTGGCGAGCAGTACTTC.

The genes are TRBV18 and TRBJ1-2; TRBD1 agrees at 12 bases. V lost 3 bases, J lost 6 bases, and 5 bases stayed unmatched. CDR1 is KGHSH, CDR2 LQKENI, per germline. CDR3 length: 15 amino acids. The CDR3, as DNA: TGTGCCAGCTCACCGAGAGGGACAGGGGGCGATGGCTACACCTTC. Encoded protein: CASSPRGTGGDGYTF.

This clone was seen more than once but under ten times. V gene TRBV5-5 combines with J gene TRBJ2-1; 14 nucleotides align to TRBD2. The CDR3 loop spans 18 amino acids. Germline assignment: CDR1 SGHKS and CDR2 YYEKEE (reference sequence). Unmatched junction bases numbered 7, after V lost 2 bases and J lost 3 bases. The CDR3 region has the DNA TGTGCCAGCAGCTTCCTGGGACTAGCGGGAGCTATCTACAATGAGCAGTTCTTC. Its protein product is CASSFLGLAGAIYNEQFF.

The chain employs TRBV5-1 and TRBJ2-2; possibly TRBD1 or TRBD2 for D (5 bases each). V gave up 0 bases and J gave up 9 bases, with 12 bases separating them. The germline CDR1 and CDR2 sequences are SGHRS and YFSETQ. This CDR3 comprises 14 residues. The CDR3 reads CASSLVGDIRELFF. CDR3 coding DNA: TGCGCCAGCAGCTTGGTGGGGGATATCCGGGAGCTGTTTTTT.

V gene TRBV27 combines with J gene TRBJ2-1, with TRBD2 as a possible D gene (6 bases). There are 15 residues in the CDR3. Germline CDR1 is MNHEY and CDR2 is SMNVEV (reference sequence). Trimming took 8 bases from V and 0 from J, leaving 14 bases between them. The CDR3 nucleotides read TGTGCCAGCCGACTGGGAGGAAGCTCCTACAATGAGCAGTTCTTC. This codes for CASRLGGSSYNEQFF.